This T cell receptor beta chain was captured in a study of blood T cell repertoires in COVID-19. The V and J ends lost 6 bases and 4 bases, in that order; junction bases with no gene match: 4. From germline, CDR1 is KGHSH and CDR2 LQKENI. This CDR3 is built from 15 residues. Sequenced by immunoSEQ multiplex PCR; TCRdb stores in-frame clones only, minus some. The sample has approximately 220,000 clones; around 82% are singletons. Sequencing was carried out using PBMCs or T cells enriched from blood (not recorded which). This clonotype was obtained from a woman aged 50 to 60 who had been exposed to COVID-19. The chain uses TRBV18 and TRBJ2-1, with 12 nucleotides matching TRBD1. The chain's CDR3 is CASSQGQGAYNEQFF. The CDR3 region has the DNA TGTGCCAGCTCCCAGGGACAGGGGGCTTACAATGAGCAGTTCTTC.